The 21 T cell receptor beta chains reported below all come from one sample, sequenced in a study of blood T cell repertoires in COVID-19. Profiling relied on immunoSEQ multiplex PCR, and the TCRdb table lists in-frame clones only, not all of them. The table has under 250,000 clones, about four fifths seen once. Sequencing was carried out using PBMCs or T cells enriched from blood (not recorded which). These TCRs come from a woman in her forties or fifties who had been exposed to COVID-19.

This clone was counted only a few times. The V gene is TRBV6-6, the J gene TRBJ1-6; D ambiguous. The CDR3 sequence is 13 residues long. CDR1 and CDR2 (germline): MNHNY, SVGAGI (reference sequence). Trimming took 6 bases from V and 13 from J, leaving 16 bases between them. The CDR3 is CASRARGADPLHF. CDR3 nucleotides: TGTGCCAGCAGGGCCCGGGGAGCGGACCCCCTCCACTTT.

The J gene is TRBJ2-1, the V gene TRBV10-1; 9 bases are shared with TRBD1. Trimming took 0 bases from V and 14 from J; bases not matched to a gene: 8. The CDR3 contains 14 residues. Per the germline V gene, CDR1 is WNHNN and CDR2 is SYGVQD (reference sequence). CDR3 sequence: CASSESGYRTGEFF. The CDR3, as DNA: TGCGCCAGCAGTGAGTCAGGTTATAGGACAGGGGAGTTCTTC.

This clone has only a few counts. The chain employs TRBV28 and TRBJ2-1; 15 positions match TRBD2. Germline CDR1 reads MDHEN; CDR2 reads SYDVKM. With 8 bases clipped from V and 5 bases from J, the junction kept 13 bases outside the gene matches. The CDR3 totals 18 residues. The CDR3 here is CASGPAGTSGGPNNEQFF. CDR3 nucleotides: TGTGCCAGCGGACCTGCCGGGACTAGCGGGGGGCCGAACAATGAGCAGTTCTTC.

The DNA of the CDR3 is TGTGCCAGTAGTATTTATGGGACAGGGAATAGCGAGACCCAGTACTTC. It codes for CASSIYGTGNSETQYF. The chain joins TRBV19 to TRBJ2-5; 9 nucleotides match TRBD1. CDR1 is LNHDA, CDR2 SQIVND, per germline (reference sequence). The CDR3 loop spans 16 amino acids. With 3 bases clipped from V and 5 bases from J, the junction kept 10 bases outside the gene matches.

This clone showed up just once. The CDR3 nucleotides are TGCGCCAGCAGCGCCGACGGGAACCCTACTATCAGCTCCTACAATGAGCAGTTCTTC. As protein: CASSADGNPTISSYNEQFF. The V call is TRBV5-1, the J call TRBJ2-1, with a tentative D call TRBD2 (5 bases). Looked up from germline, CDR1 is SGHRS and CDR2 is YFSETQ. Between the trimmed V and J ends, which lost 4 bases and 0 bases, there was a span of 23 bases. The CDR3 sequence is 19 residues long.

This clone has just one count. V usage is TRBV7-2 and J usage is TRBJ2-3; TRBD2 matches 8 bases. The ends lost 5 bases at V and 1 base at J; junction bases unmatched: 11. This CDR3 comprises 17 residues. CDR1 and CDR2 from the germline V gene are SGHTA and FQGNSA. CDR3 sequence (DNA): TGTGCCAGCAGCCGGAAGATTCAGCGGGGGCGCACAGATACGCAGTATTTT. Translated: CASSRKIQRGRTDTQYF.

The genes are TRBV10-3 and TRBJ1-1; tentatively, D is TRBD1 (5 bases). V dropped 7 bases and J dropped 3 bases, with 15 bases sitting between them. The CDR3 spans 14 residues. Germline V gene data show CDR1 as ENHRY and CDR2 as SYGVKD. The CDR3 here is CAITSGRADTEAFF. The CDR3, as DNA: TGTGCCATCACGTCCGGCAGGGCGGACACTGAAGCTTTCTTT.

The V gene is TRBV19, the J gene TRBJ1-5; tentatively, D is TRBD1 (6 bases). Germline V gives CDR1 LNHDA, CDR2 SQIVND (reference sequence). V dropped 5 bases and J dropped 7 bases, with 18 bases sitting between them. The CDR3 runs 15 residues. CDR3 bases: TGTGCCAGTAGTCGGGACACCTATACACGCCAGCCCCAGCATTTT. It translates to CASSRDTYTRQPQHF.

The CDR3 DNA reads TGCGCCAGCAGCCAAGAGAGGGGACAGAGTTGGGCTGGCTACACCTTC. Amino acids: CASSQERGQSWAGYTF. The chain joins TRBV4-1 to TRBJ1-2; 7 nucleotides line up with TRBD1. CDR1 and CDR2 (germline): MGHRA, YSYEKL. The CDR3 has 16 residues. The V gene end was trimmed by 0 bases and the J gene end by 7 bases; junction bases not matched to a gene: 11.

The chain links TRBV29-1 to TRBJ2-1; a weak D match, TRBD2 (5 bases). The CDR3 runs to 12 residues. The germline V gene encodes CDR1 SQVTM and CDR2 ANQGSEA. V lost 7 bases, J lost 0 bases, and 7 bases lay in between. The CDR3: CSAGSSYNEQFF. In DNA form, the CDR3 reads TGCAGCGCGGGGAGCTCCTACAATGAGCAGTTCTTC.

The count of this clone is one. The gene calls are TRBV5-1 and TRBJ2-5; D might be TRBD2 (6 bases). V lost 6 bases and J 0 bases, leaving 12 bases between the germline ends. Germline V gene data show CDR1 as SGHRS and CDR2 as YFSETQ. The CDR3 is 14 residues long. The CDR3 loop is CASTRGGYQETQYF. The CDR3 coding sequence is TGCGCCAGCACGCGGGGAGGTTACCAAGAGACCCAGTACTTC. Drawing the rest from reference TRBV5-1 and TRBJ2-5, the complete variable domain is KAGVTQTPRYLIKTRGQQVTLSCSPISGHRSVSWYQQTPGQGLQFLFEYFSETQRNKGNFPGRFSGRQFSNSRSEMNVSTLELGDSALYLCASTRGGYQETQYFGPGTRLLVL.

This clone was detected only a few times. The chain uses TRBV7-9 and TRBJ1-6, with 7 bases that match TRBD1. The V gene end was trimmed by 4 bases and the J gene end by 9 bases; junction bases not matched to a gene: 6. The CDR3 extends over 14 amino acids. Germline values: CDR1 SEHNR, CDR2 FQNEAQ (reference sequence). The CDR3: CASSYRGKGSPLHF. As DNA, the CDR3 is TGTGCCAGCAGCTACAGGGGAAAGGGTTCACCCCTCCACTTT.

CDR3 sequence: CATSDLDEKLFF. The CDR3 DNA reads TGTGCCACCAGTGACCTTGATGAAAAACTGTTTTTT. The gene calls are TRBV24-1 and TRBJ1-4, with D uncertain. Trimming shortened V by 4 bases and J by 6 bases, and 5 bases separated the two germline ends. Per the germline V gene, CDR1 is KGHDR and CDR2 is SFDVKD. The CDR3 loop spans 12 amino acids.

The V and J genes are TRBV19 and TRBJ1-1, with D possibly being TRBD1 (5 bases). CDR1 and CDR2 (germline): LNHDA, SQIVND (reference sequence). The CDR3 is 13 amino acids. V dropped 3 bases and J dropped 6 bases, with 11 bases sitting between them. The CDR3 region has the DNA TGTGCCAGTAGTATGGGCAGGGCTTCTGAAGCTTTCTTT. Its protein product is CASSMGRASEAFF.

This rearrangement joins TRBV28 to TRBJ2-3, with D tentatively TRBD1 (5 bases). The V and J ends lost 5 bases and 0 bases respectively, with 12 bases between them. Germline V lookup: CDR1 MDHEN, CDR2 SYDVKM. The CDR3 loop spans 15 amino acids. The CDR3 DNA sequence: TGTGCCAGCAGTGGGGCCCTAAGGAGCACAGATACGCAGTATTTT. It specifies CASSGALRSTDTQYF.

The V call is TRBV6-5, the J call TRBJ1-2; TRBD1 aligns across 7 bases. The V segment lost 6 bases and the J segment 6 bases; nucleotides outside the gene matches: 7. The length of the CDR3 is 13 residues. Germline CDR1 is MNHEY and CDR2 is SVGAGI. The CDR3 loop reads CASRVRQGNGYTF. The CDR3 DNA sequence: TGTGCCAGCAGAGTTCGACAGGGCAATGGCTACACCTTC.

V usage is TRBV3-1 (or the pseudogene TRBV3-2) and J usage is TRBJ1-2; 8 bases are shared with TRBD1. V shed 2 bases and J 2 bases; nucleotides not matched to a gene: 1. The germline V gene has CDR1 LGHDT and CDR2 YNNKEL (reference sequence). The CDR3 is 14 residues long. CDR3 amino acids: CASSQRQGNYGYTF. CDR3 DNA: TGTGCCAGCAGCCAAAGACAGGGGAACTATGGCTACACCTTC.

This chain links TRBV13 with TRBJ1-1; D uncertain. Germline assignment: CDR1 PRHDT and CDR2 FYEKMQ (reference sequence). This CDR3 has 14 residues. V was shortened by 2 bases and J by 1 base, with 8 bases between the two germline ends. CDR3 nucleotide sequence: TGTGCCAGCAGCTTACCCAGTAAGAACACTGAAGCTTTCTTT. It encodes CASSLPSKNTEAFF.

This clone was recorded only once. The V and J genes are TRBV4-3 and TRBJ2-5, with D uncertain. V was trimmed by 0 bases and J by 5 bases, leaving 13 bases between them. CDR3 length equals 15 residues. Germline V lookup: CDR1 LGHNA, CDR2 YSLEER. The CDR3 here is CASSQEWARKETQYF. Written as DNA, the CDR3 is TGCGCCAGCAGCCAAGAGTGGGCAAGAAAGGAGACCCAGTACTTC.

The chain carries TRBV28 and TRBJ2-1, with 11 bases that match TRBD1. The CDR3 consists of 16 residues. J gave up 7 bases and V 6 bases, and 11 bases lay outside the gene matches. Germline values: CDR1 MDHEN, CDR2 SYDVKM. Here the CDR3 reads CASSRAGTGGKNEQFF. CDR3 nucleotides: TGTGCCAGCAGCCGAGCCGGGACAGGGGGGAAAAATGAGCAGTTCTTC. Based on the CDR3 plus reference TRBV28 and TRBJ2-1, the full variable domain is DVKVTQSSRYLVKRTGEKVFLECVQDMDHENMFWYRQDPGLGLRLIYFSYDVKMKEKGDIPEGYSVSREKKERFSLILESASTNQTSMYLCASSRAGTGGKNEQFFGPGTRLTVL.

A single count supports this clone. The rearrangement links TRBV29-1 to TRBJ2-1, with 7 bases that match TRBD2. The germline gives CDR1 SQVTM, CDR2 ANQGSEA. V lost 8 bases, J lost 7 bases, and 14 bases stayed unmatched. CDR3 length: 14 amino acids. The CDR3 loop reads CSFQTSSNGNEQFF. For the CDR3, the DNA is TGCAGCTTCCAGACTAGCTCGAATGGAAATGAGCAGTTCTTC.